Below are 26 T cell receptor beta chains sequenced from a single sample in a study of blood T cell repertoires in COVID-19. Libraries were prepared by immunoSEQ multiplex PCR; TCRdb keeps only in-frame clonotypes and omits some of them. The profile covers fewer than 90,000 clones, with roughly 80% appearing a single time and more than 13% taken by the ten largest. The sample was peripheral blood. These receptors originate from a man aged 55 to 70 with COVID-19, enrolled during active disease.

This rearrangement joins TRBV5-5 to TRBJ2-6; D is unclear. This CDR3 contains 17 residues. The V gene lost 4 bases and the J gene lost 1 base, with 15 bases spanning the gap. Germline values: CDR1 SGHKS, CDR2 YYEKEE (reference sequence). CDR3: CASSPRQAGSGANVLTF. As DNA, the CDR3 is TGTGCCAGCAGCCCTCGGCAGGCTGGATCTGGGGCCAACGTCCTGACTTTC.

The CDR3 protein is CATSDLRPGTDTQYF. In nucleotides, the CDR3 is TGTGCCACCAGTGATTTACGTCCGGGTACAGATACGCAGTATTTT. The rearrangement uses TRBV24-1 and TRBJ2-3; D ambiguous. The V gene lost 1 base and the J gene lost 3 bases, with 10 bases spanning the gap. The length of the CDR3 is 15 residues. In germline, CDR1 is KGHDR, CDR2 SFDVKD.

This chain connects TRBV2 to TRBJ2-7, with D possibly being TRBD2 (5 bases). The V gene's germline CDR1 is SNHLY and CDR2 FYNNEI. This CDR3 has 11 residues. V was trimmed by 6 bases and J by 3 bases, leaving 6 bases between them. The CDR3 nucleotides read TGTGCCAGCAGGGCGGGCTACGAGCAGTACTTC. Encoded protein: CASRAGYEQYF.

The rearrangement uses TRBV4-1 and TRBJ1-3; D is perhaps TRBD1 (5 bases). V was pared by 0 bases and J by 2 bases, with 14 bases between. This CDR3 is built from 17 residues. Germline V gene sequence: CDR1 MGHRA, CDR2 YSYEKL. The DNA for the CDR3 is TGCGCCAGCAGCCAAGAAGTATTAGGAGGGGCTGGAAACACCATATATTTT. Its translation is CASSQEVLGGAGNTIYF.

This chain connects TRBV5-1 to TRBJ1-4, with D uncertain. This CDR3 spans 16 amino acids. The germline V and J ends were trimmed by 2 bases and 7 bases, with 18 bases remaining between them. Germline V gives CDR1 SGHRS, CDR2 YFSETQ. The CDR3 loop is CASSFSSGFSGEKLFF. CDR3 DNA sequence: TGCGCCAGCAGCTTCAGTAGCGGGTTCAGCGGTGAAAAACTGTTTTTT.

CDR3 in DNA: TGTGCCAGCAGCTTAGGGCCAAGGACAGCATCCTACGAGCAGTACTTC. This gives the protein CASSLGPRTASYEQYF. The genes are TRBV7-9 and TRBJ2-7; a possible D gene is TRBD1 (6 bases). The CDR3 length is 16 residues. Germline loops: CDR1 SEHNR, CDR2 FQNEAQ (reference sequence). Trimming cost V 1 base and J 1 base, with 14 bases left between them. The full variable domain, rest sourced from reference TRBV7-9 and TRBJ2-7, is DTGVSQNPRHKITKRGQNVTFRCDPISEHNRLYWYRQTLGQGPEFLTYFQNEAQLEKSRLLSDRFSAERPKGSFSTLEIQRTEQGDSAMYLCASSLGPRTASYEQYFGPGTRLTVT.

The chain combines TRBV27 with TRBJ1-1; tentatively, D is TRBD1 (6 bases). The CDR3 has 16 amino acids. V was trimmed by 6 bases and J by 5 bases, leaving 22 bases between them. The germline CDR1 and CDR2 sequences are MNHEY and SMNVEV (reference sequence). Written as DNA, the CDR3 is TGTGCCAGCAGACCCCCTTACGATGGGGGCAAAACTGAAGCTTTCTTT. It encodes CASRPPYDGGKTEAFF.

The chain has TRBV11-2 and TRBJ1-1; D perhaps matches TRBD1 (6 bases). This CDR3 spans 14 amino acids. V was trimmed by 5 bases and J by 4 bases, leaving 14 bases between them. Germline loops: CDR1 SGHAT, CDR2 FQNNGV. CDR3 sequence reads: CASSHTGSGTEAFF. CDR3 in DNA: TGTGCCAGCAGCCATACAGGGTCAGGCACTGAAGCTTTCTTT.

This chain joins TRBV5-1 and TRBJ2-3; D gene unclear. Looked up from germline, CDR1 is SGHRS and CDR2 is YFSETQ. The CDR3 runs to 13 residues. Trimming removed 0 bases at V and 6 bases at J, with 8 bases between. CDR3 sequence (DNA): TGCGCCAGCAGCTTGGGAACCGGGGATACGCAGTATTTT. Translation gives CASSLGTGDTQYF.

The rearrangement joins TRBV6-5 to TRBJ1-6; 7 bases match TRBD1. Germline CDR1 reads MNHEY; CDR2 reads SVGAGI. The CDR3 covers 14 residues. J lost 5 bases, V lost 5 bases, and 3 bases had no gene match. CDR3: CASSLTGNNSPLHF. CDR3 nucleotide sequence: TGTGCCAGCAGTCTGACAGGGAATAATTCACCCCTCCACTTT.

The V gene is TRBV30, the J gene TRBJ2-3; weak D call: TRBD2 (6 bases). The germline V gene has CDR1 GTSNPN and CDR2 SVGIG (reference sequence). The CDR3 runs to 12 residues. The V and J ends lost 2 bases and 7 bases respectively, with 10 bases between them. This CDR3 reads CAWSSTSHTQYF. The CDR3, as DNA: TGTGCCTGGAGTTCCACTAGCCATACGCAGTATTTT. The variable domain in full, completed from reference TRBV30 and TRBJ2-3, reads SQTIHQWPATLVQPVGSPLSLECTVEGTSNPNLYWYRQAAGRGLQLLFYSVGIGQISSEVPQNLSASRPQDRQFILSSKKLLLSDSGFYLCAWSSTSHTQYFGPGTRLTVL.

The V and J genes are TRBV11-3 and TRBJ2-4; D is perhaps TRBD1 (5 bases). Trimming left V 0 bases short and J 1 base short, with 13 bases between. Germline V gives CDR1 SGHNT, CDR2 YENEEA. There are 17 residues in the CDR3. The CDR3 DNA follows: TGTGCCAGCAGCTTAGATGTTCTGGGGCGGGCCAAAAACATTCAGTACTTC. This gives the protein CASSLDVLGRAKNIQYF.

For the CDR3, the DNA is TGTGCCAGCAGCCAAGATGGTGACGGGAGGGCCGTCGAGCAGTACTTC. Its translation is CASSQDGDGRAVEQYF. The chain is built from TRBV4-2 and TRBJ2-7, with 8 bases aligning to TRBD2. J was trimmed by 6 bases and V by 0 bases; bases with no gene match: 10. The CDR3 is made up of 16 amino acids. The germline gives CDR1 LGHNA, CDR2 YNFKEQ.

The rearrangement uses TRBV4-2 and TRBJ2-7; 11 bases agree with TRBD2. With 4 bases clipped from V and 6 bases from J, the junction kept 11 bases outside the gene matches. CDR1 and CDR2 from the germline V gene are LGHNA and YNFKEQ. The CDR3 consists of 16 residues. Here the CDR3 reads CASSPTIAGGGFEQYF. CDR3 nucleotide sequence: TGTGCCAGCAGCCCGACAATAGCGGGAGGGGGATTCGAGCAGTACTTC.

The V call is TRBV7-2, the J call TRBJ2-1; the match to TRBD2 covers 8 bases. CDR1 is SGHTA, CDR2 FQGNSA, per germline. CDR3 length: 14 residues. The V segment lost 5 bases and the J segment 10 bases; nucleotides outside the gene matches: 10. CDR3 sequence: CASSPRTSSREQFF. The CDR3 nucleotides read TGTGCCAGCAGCCCTAGGACTAGCTCACGCGAGCAGTTCTTC. Based on the CDR3 plus reference TRBV7-2 and TRBJ2-1, the full variable domain is GAGVSQSPSNKVTEKGKDVELRCDPISGHTALYWYRQSLGQGLEFLIYFQGNSAPDKSGLPSDRFSAERTGGSVSTLTIQRTQQEDSAVYLCASSPRTSSREQFFGPGTRLTVL.

The rearrangement links TRBV28 to TRBJ2-1; TRBD1 matches at 9 bases. This CDR3 has 16 amino acids. Germline V gives CDR1 MDHEN, CDR2 SYDVKM. Trimming took 6 bases from V and 8 from J; bases not matched to a gene: 14. The CDR3 DNA is TGTGCCAGCAGCCCCGTAGATTCAACAGGGGGCTATGAGCAGTTCTTC. This gives the protein CASSPVDSTGGYEQFF.

The chain is built from TRBV3-1 (or the pseudogene TRBV3-2) and TRBJ2-7; TRBD2 might be the D (6 bases). Trimming pared 5 bases from V and 1 base from J, leaving 12 bases between. Germline V gene sequence: CDR1 LGHDT, CDR2 YNNKEL (reference sequence). The CDR3 totals 14 residues. DNA of the CDR3: TGTGCCAGCAGCACTAGCTGGGGATCCTACGAGCAGTACTTC. Encoded protein: CASSTSWGSYEQYF.

The chain has TRBV28 and TRBJ1-3; D gene uncertain. This CDR3 has 14 amino acids. Germline-derived CDR1 and CDR2 are MDHEN and SYDVKM. With 6 bases removed from V and 0 bases from J, the gap between germline ends came to 9 bases. CDR3 loop: CASRPGNSGNTIYF. Here the CDR3 DNA reads TGTGCCAGCAGGCCAGGCAACTCTGGAAACACCATATATTTT.

This clone was counted at least ten times. The chain links TRBV2 to TRBJ2-7; D is possibly TRBD2 (6 bases). Trimming left V 3 bases short and J 0 bases short, with 9 bases between. The CDR3 is made up of 14 amino acids. Germline V gives CDR1 SNHLY, CDR2 FYNNEI. DNA for the CDR3: TGTGCCAGCAGTGATGGGGGGTACTCCTACGAGCAGTACTTC. It codes for CASSDGGYSYEQYF.

The chain couples TRBV10-3 to TRBJ1-5; TRBD1 aligns across 11 bases. In germline, CDR1 is ENHRY, CDR2 SYGVKD. The CDR3 sequence is 12 residues long. V lost 11 bases, J lost 7 bases, and 4 bases stayed unmatched. The DNA of the CDR3 is TGTGCCGCGGGGACAGGGGGACAGCCCCAGCATTTT. Translating it yields CAAGTGGQPQHF.

The V gene is TRBV6-6, the J gene TRBJ2-7; 7 positions match TRBD2. The CDR3 runs to 16 residues. Germline CDR1 and CDR2: MNHNY and SVGAGI (reference sequence). Germline trimming cut 3 bases from V and 2 bases from J; bases unmatched to any gene: 10. As DNA, the CDR3 is TGTGCCAGCAGTTATTCCTTAGCGGGTCAGACCTACGAGCAGTACTTC. Translating gives CASSYSLAGQTYEQYF.

J is TRBJ1-1 and V is TRBV11-2, with 7 bases that match TRBD1. The CDR3 is made up of 14 amino acids. Germline-derived CDR1 and CDR2 are SGHAT and FQNNGV. Germline trimming cut 10 bases from V and 3 bases from J; bases unmatched to any gene: 11. The CDR3 DNA reads TGTGCCACCGAGAACAGGGGTGGGTACACTGAAGCTTTCTTT. It is translated as CATENRGGYTEAFF.

The genes are TRBV7-9 and TRBJ2-1; 7 bases map to TRBD1. The CDR3 spans 17 residues. Germline V CDR1 and CDR2: SEHNR, FQNEAQ (reference sequence). Trimming took 1 base from V and 4 from J; bases not matched to a gene: 10. Here the CDR3 reads CASSLGLGQIQYNEQFF. CDR3 DNA: TGTGCCAGCAGCTTAGGCCTGGGACAGATCCAATACAATGAGCAGTTCTTC.

This chain links TRBV27 with TRBJ1-5; 7 bases fit TRBD1. The CDR3 has 15 residues. Looked up from germline, CDR1 is MNHEY and CDR2 is SMNVEV (reference sequence). The junction had 6 bases not matched to a gene; V was cut back by 7 bases and J by 0 bases. The CDR3 loop is CASNPGGYSNQPQHF. The CDR3 DNA reads TGTGCCAGCAACCCAGGGGGGTATAGCAATCAGCCCCAGCATTTT.

The J gene is TRBJ2-3, the V gene TRBV3-1 (or the pseudogene TRBV3-2); the match to TRBD2 covers 9 bases. The V gene end was trimmed by 4 bases and the J gene end by 1 base; junction bases not matched to a gene: 9. From germline, CDR1 is LGHDT and CDR2 YNNKEL (reference sequence). The CDR3 totals 17 residues. DNA of the CDR3: TGTGCCAGCAGCCTCAATAGCGGGAGAGGGGGCACAGATACGCAGTATTTT. As protein: CASSLNSGRGGTDTQYF.

J is TRBJ2-3 and V is TRBV20-1, with 8 bases aligning to TRBD2. J gave up 6 bases and V 3 bases, and 14 bases lay outside the gene matches. The CDR3 has 16 residues. CDR1 and CDR2 (germline): DFQATT, SNEGSKA (reference sequence). In DNA form, the CDR3 reads TGCAGTGCTAGTAATAGCGGGACCAATCCCGGGGATACGCAGTATTTT. Translated: CSASNSGTNPGDTQYF.